One and the same sample provided the 29 T cell receptor beta chains below, sequenced in a study of type 1 regulatory T cells. Using its own MiXCR run on the reads, TCRdb lists one record per CDR3 protein. The sample records over 90,000 distinct CDR3 sequences, around 30% being singletons. The sample was CD4+ T cells, either the whole sample or a sorted fraction (not recorded which). These receptor sequences come from a human donor in good health.

This clonotype was detected only a few times. The chain uses TRBV18 and TRBJ2-7; D gene uncertain. This CDR3 region has 13 residues. Germline V lookup: CDR1 KGHSH, CDR2 LQKENI. The V and J ends lost 3 bases and 1 base respectively, with 7 bases between them. The CDR3 nucleotides read TGTGCCAGCTCACCTTCTGCATCCTACGAGCAGTACTTC. The encoded protein is CASSPSASYEQYF.

The V and J genes are TRBV6-6 and TRBJ2-3; D possibly corresponds to TRBD1 (5 bases). This CDR3 is 14 amino acids long. Germline V gene lookup returns CDR1 MNHNY and CDR2 SVGAGI (reference sequence). V dropped 3 bases and J dropped 3 bases, with 10 bases sitting between them. This chain's CDR3 is CASSYAQGTDTQYF. Written as DNA, the CDR3 is TGTGCCAGCAGTTATGCCCAGGGAACAGATACGCAGTATTTT.

The V gene is TRBV7-8, the J gene TRBJ2-7, with 9 nucleotides matching TRBD2. The CDR3 has 15 residues. Per the germline V gene, CDR1 is SGHVS and CDR2 is FQNEAQ. J lost 3 bases, V lost 5 bases, and 8 bases had no gene match. The CDR3 sequence: CASSQGLAGHYEQYF. As DNA, the CDR3 is TGTGCCAGCAGCCAGGGACTAGCAGGACACTACGAGCAGTACTTC.

This clonotype was detected only a few times. This chain links TRBV7-2 with TRBJ2-7; 8 bases are shared with TRBD2. V shed 4 bases and J 1 base; nucleotides not matched to a gene: 6. Germline V gives CDR1 SGHTA, CDR2 FQGNSA. The CDR3 is 15 residues long. Here the CDR3 reads CASSSRLAISYEQYF. The CDR3 region has the DNA TGTGCCAGCAGCTCCAGACTAGCGATATCCTACGAGCAGTACTTC. The full variable domain, its missing parts supplied by reference TRBV7-2 and TRBJ2-7, is GAGVSQSPSNKVTEKGKDVELRCDPISGHTALYWYRQSLGQGLEFLIYFQGNSAPDKSGLPSDRFSAERTGGSVSTLTIQRTQQEDSAVYLCASSSRLAISYEQYFGPGTRLTVT.

This clonotype was counted between two and nine times. The rearrangement links TRBV6-5 to TRBJ2-4; no definite D call. This CDR3 is built from 14 residues. Trimming pared 5 bases from V and 1 base from J, leaving 9 bases between. CDR1 is MNHEY, CDR2 SVGAGI, per germline. The CDR3 loop reads CASSPRMAKNIQYF. DNA for the CDR3: TGTGCCAGCAGTCCCCGGATGGCCAAAAACATTCAGTACTTC.

The table lists this clonotype with a count of one. This chain joins TRBV10-3 and TRBJ2-7, with a tentative D call TRBD1 (6 bases). CDR1 ENHRY and CDR2 SYGVKD come from the germline V gene. The CDR3 extends over 14 amino acids. The germline V and J ends were trimmed by 7 bases and 0 bases, with 13 bases remaining between them. The CDR3: CAITAGASSYEQYF. The CDR3, as DNA: TGTGCCATCACAGCAGGGGCGAGCTCCTACGAGCAGTACTTC.

This clonotype was observed a handful of times. V usage is TRBV20-1 and J usage is TRBJ1-4; D call uncertain. The CDR3 is made up of 12 amino acids. With 0 bases removed from V and 8 bases from J, the gap between germline ends came to 7 bases. The germline V gene encodes CDR1 DFQATT and CDR2 SNEGSKA (reference sequence). CDR3 coding DNA: TGCAGTGCTAGAGATCTTTTGGAAAAACTGTTTTTT. It encodes CSARDLLEKLFF.

In this sample, this clonotype turned up a few times. The chain is built from TRBV4-3 and TRBJ1-5, with D uncertain. This CDR3 is 13 amino acids long. CDR1 and CDR2 from the germline V gene are LGHNA and YSLEER. V gave up 1 base and J gave up 8 bases, with 9 bases separating them. The CDR3 DNA reads TGCGCCAGCAGCCAAGTAAGAGGCGAGCCCCAGCATTTT. Its protein product is CASSQVRGEPQHF.

The rearrangement uses TRBV20-1 and TRBJ1-3, with D perhaps TRBD1 (6 bases). The CDR3 sequence is 15 residues long. Germline V CDR1 and CDR2: DFQATT, SNEGSKA (reference sequence). V was clipped by 6 bases and J by 0 bases, with 15 bases between them. The CDR3 DNA is TGCAGTGCGGAGGGGGATTTCAGCTCTGGAAACACCATATATTTT. Residues: CSAEGDFSSGNTIYF.

This clonotype was counted between two and nine times. The genes are TRBV20-1 and TRBJ2-2; tentatively, D is TRBD2 (6 bases). There are 17 residues in the CDR3. Trimming pared 0 bases from V and 4 bases from J, leaving 18 bases between. Germline assignment: CDR1 DFQATT and CDR2 SNEGSKA (reference sequence). The CDR3 DNA reads as TGCAGTGCTAGAGATCTCGTGGGTAGCGGACCCACCGGGGAGCTGTTTTTT. Its translation is CSARDLVGSGPTGELFF.

In its sample, this clonotype was seen a few times. The chain uses TRBV27 and TRBJ1-4, with TRBD1 as a possible D gene (5 bases). CDR3 size: 17 residues. Trimming shortened V by 6 bases and J by 5 bases, and 22 bases separated the two germline ends. CDR1 and CDR2 (germline): MNHEY, SMNVEV (reference sequence). The CDR3 coding sequence is TGTGCCAGCAGCCCCGGGGGGTCGACGGGACCAAATGAAAAACTGTTTTTT. It encodes CASSPGGSTGPNEKLFF.

This clonotype was observed once. The chain has TRBV28 and TRBJ1-2; D ambiguous. Trimming pared 5 bases from V and 5 bases from J, leaving 9 bases between. Germline V gives CDR1 MDHEN, CDR2 SYDVKM. The CDR3 has 12 residues. CDR3 DNA: TGTGCCAGCAGTAGGGAGGTTTATGGCTACACCTTC. Translating it yields CASSREVYGYTF.

This chain connects TRBV19 to TRBJ2-5; the match to TRBD1 covers 9 bases. Trimming at V came to 4 bases and at J to 5 bases, leaving 11 bases not matched to a gene. CDR3 length equals 16 residues. The germline V gene has CDR1 LNHDA and CDR2 SQIVND (reference sequence). CDR3 in amino acids: CASSSGTGRFEETQYF. The CDR3 DNA sequence: TGTGCCAGTAGTAGCGGGACAGGGCGGTTTGAGGAGACCCAGTACTTC.

This clonotype was counted between two and nine times. The chain is built from TRBV7-9 and TRBJ1-5, with 7 bases identical to TRBD1. Germline V gene data show CDR1 as SEHNR and CDR2 as FQNEAQ (reference sequence). The J segment lost 0 bases and the V segment lost 4 bases, leaving 9 bases of the junction unmatched. The CDR3 has 17 residues. This CDR3 reads CASSSLLGTDSNQPQHF. CDR3 sequence (DNA): TGTGCCAGCAGCTCCTTACTAGGGACAGATAGCAATCAGCCCCAGCATTTT.

This clonotype was detected a few times. The rearrangement joins TRBV11-1 to TRBJ1-2; D unclear. Trimming shortened V by 5 bases and J by 1 base, and 14 bases separated the two germline ends. The CDR3 runs 15 residues. Germline V lookup: CDR1 SGHAT, CDR2 FQDESV (reference sequence). DNA of the CDR3: TGTGCCAGCAGCCTCCACACAGCGAGTAACTATGGCTACACCTTC. It specifies CASSLHTASNYGYTF.

A few counts support this clonotype. The chain couples TRBV5-1 to TRBJ2-2; no firm D call. The CDR3 totals 13 residues. V was pared by 4 bases and J by 5 bases, with 9 bases between. Per germline, CDR1 SGHRS and CDR2 YFSETQ. The CDR3 DNA sequence: TGCGCCAGCAGCCTGGCAATAACCGGGGAGCTGTTTTTT. This codes for CASSLAITGELFF.

This clonotype was seen a few times. The rearrangement links TRBV7-2 to TRBJ2-1; TRBD2 matches 12 bases. CDR3 length equals 14 residues. V shed 8 bases, J shed 4 bases, and the junction held 3 bases outside the gene matches. Germline V CDR1 and CDR2: SGHTA, FQGNSA. The CDR3 bases are TGTGCCAGCCGGACTAGCGGGATTTACAATGAGCAGTTCTTC. Translated: CASRTSGIYNEQFF.

The V gene is TRBV20-1, the J gene TRBJ2-7, with 7 bases matching TRBD1. This CDR3 comprises 18 residues. CDR1 is DFQATT and CDR2 is SNEGSKA in the germline V gene (reference sequence). V lost 5 bases, J lost 2 bases, and 21 bases stayed unmatched. The CDR3 DNA sequence: TGCAGTGCTCGAGGGCCAGACTCGGGACAGAAAATAGCCTACGAGCAGTACTTC. Its protein is CSARGPDSGQKIAYEQYF.

The V and J genes are TRBV5-6 and TRBJ2-7, with 9 positions matching TRBD2. The CDR3 spans 16 residues. Germline-derived CDR1 and CDR2 are SGHDT and YYEEEE. Trimming removed 4 bases from V and 3 bases from J; junction bases left unmatched: 11. In DNA form, the CDR3 reads TGTGCCAGCAGCATTCCCTTAGCGCGGGAGGGCTACGAGCAGTACTTC. Protein sequence: CASSIPLAREGYEQYF.

The chain carries TRBV7-6 and TRBJ2-2; D not resolved. CDR1 and CDR2 from the germline V gene are SGHVS and FNYEAQ. CDR3 length: 16 residues. Deletions cut 0 bases from V and 0 bases from J, with 8 bases between. The CDR3 region has the DNA TGTGCCAGCAGCTTAGCGGGCCTAGCGAACACCGGGGAGCTGTTTTTT. Translation: CASSLAGLANTGELFF.

This clonotype was counted only a few times. The V gene is TRBV4-3, the J gene TRBJ2-7; D perhaps matches TRBD1 (7 bases). CDR1 is LGHNA and CDR2 is YSLEER in the germline V gene. V gave up 0 bases and J gave up 8 bases, with 20 bases separating them. The length of the CDR3 is 16 residues. DNA of the CDR3: TGCGCCAGCAGCCAAGACTTTCGGCAGGGGGGCAGTAAGCAGTACTTC. Amino acids: CASSQDFRQGGSKQYF.

This clonotype was seen a few times. The rearrangement uses TRBV5-1 and TRBJ1-4, with 7 positions matching TRBD1. J lost 4 bases, V lost 4 bases, and 4 bases had no gene match. The germline gives CDR1 SGHRS, CDR2 YFSETQ. The CDR3 length is 14 residues. CDR3 loop: CASSLGQINEKLFF. As DNA, the CDR3 is TGCGCCAGCAGCCTGGGACAGATTAATGAAAAACTGTTTTTT.

The table lists this clonotype with a few counts. The chain couples TRBV4-1 to TRBJ2-5; D is possibly TRBD2 (6 bases). V was trimmed by 1 base and J by 5 bases, leaving 14 bases between them. This CDR3 is built from 15 residues. CDR1 is MGHRA, CDR2 YSYEKL, per germline. The CDR3 spells CASSQGPTSLETQYF. The CDR3 DNA follows: TGCGCCAGCAGCCAAGGGCCGACTAGTCTGGAGACCCAGTACTTC.

This clonotype appeared a few times. The chain carries TRBV7-8 and TRBJ2-1; D remains ambiguous. The CDR3 length is 14 residues. In germline, CDR1 is SGHVS, CDR2 FQNEAQ. V was pared by 5 bases and J by 5 bases, with 13 bases between. CDR3 DNA sequence: TGTGCCAGCAGCAACTACGGACCAAACAATGAGCAGTTCTTC. Translating it yields CASSNYGPNNEQFF.

This clonotype appeared a few times. The chain carries TRBV30 and TRBJ1-5; 8 nucleotides line up with TRBD1. There are 13 residues in the CDR3. The germline CDR1 and CDR2 sequences are GTSNPN and SVGIG (reference sequence). V gave up 5 bases and J gave up 5 bases; unmatched junction bases: 5. CDR3 region: CAWATGGDQPQHF. Written as DNA, the CDR3 is TGTGCCTGGGCCACAGGGGGGGATCAGCCCCAGCATTTT.

This sequence joins TRBV27 and TRBJ1-2; 12 bases match TRBD1. CDR1 is MNHEY and CDR2 is SMNVEV in the germline V gene (reference sequence). Losses at the gene ends were 6 bases for V and 9 bases for J; bases not matched to a gene: 8. The CDR3 has 14 residues. DNA of the CDR3: TGTGCCAGCAGCCGGGACAGGGGGCTTAATAGCTACACCTTC. Its protein product is CASSRDRGLNSYTF.

This clonotype came up a few times. The chain combines TRBV29-1 with TRBJ2-1, with 11 bases lining up with TRBD2. This CDR3 has 13 residues. Trimming took 7 bases from V and 7 from J; bases not matched to a gene: 6. The germline CDR1 and CDR2 sequences are SQVTM and ANQGSEA. The CDR3 DNA sequence: TGCAGCGGCGCTAGCGGGAGGTATAATGAGCAGTTCTTC. Translation: CSGASGRYNEQFF.

The chain is built from TRBV12-3 or TRBV12-4 and TRBJ1-2; D might be TRBD1 (6 bases). V lost 5 bases and J lost 12, with 16 bases in between. CDR3 length: 12 amino acids. The CDR3 protein is CASSQGHLSNTF. The CDR3, as DNA: TGTGCCAGCAGTCAGGGACATTTGAGCAACACCTTC.

This clonotype showed up just once. The chain recombines TRBV28 with TRBJ2-7; D perhaps matches TRBD1 (6 bases). The V and J ends lost 6 bases and 0 bases respectively, with 15 bases between them. Germline CDR1 reads MDHEN; CDR2 reads SYDVKM. The CDR3 extends over 15 amino acids. In DNA, the CDR3 is TGTGCCAGCAGAGGTAACCGGGACACCTCCTACGAGCAGTACTTC. This sequence encodes CASRGNRDTSYEQYF.